The T cell receptor beta chain under discussion was sequenced for a study of human T cells and chemical hapten exposure. Comments on this clonotype: The target antigen is unknown.

Points from the study as a whole: No change in TCRs above 1 in 1000 frequency was produced by DPC sensitization.

V was shortened by 5 bases and J by 0 bases, with 8 bases between the two germline ends. The CDR3 contains 15 residues. The time point is: pre-sensitization, week 0. Indicated treatment: therapeutic diphenylcyclopropenone sensitization with weekly scalp DPC. Total RNA was isolated from whole blood that had not been fractionated. TCRdb analysed the RACE reads with MiXCR anew, one entry per CDR3 protein. Of roughly 90,000 distinct CDR3 sequences listed, 8% to 10% are singletons. The TCR was taken from a woman in her 40s with alopecia areata. Some clones in this sample may be carry-over from other donors' samples. This chain joins TRBV12-3 or TRBV12-4 and TRBJ2-6, with no clear D. Sequencing was performed on whole blood, taken in connection with sensitization to the hapten diphenylcyclopropenone (DPC). CDR3 protein: CASSLQTSGANVLTF. CDR3 nucleotides: TGTGCCAGCAGTCTTCAAACCTCTGGGGCCAACGTCCTGACTTTC.